This note documents a single T cell receptor (beta chain) sequence. Its antigen is unknown. Several immunoSEQ 96-well plates shared each subset's DNA, each plate a replicate. Some clones are missing from TCRdb's copy, which holds only in-frame ones; the method was immunoSEQ multiplex PCR. The sample carries over a million clones, roughly 96% recorded once. The data are from a study of shared clonotypes between healthy human individuals. Study as a whole: The composition of the donors was a couple of women and a few men aged 18 to 49. Study outcomes and limitations: Some naive CD4 clonotypes, roughly 4.8%, turned up in common across several donors. Relative to clonotypes present in all four donors, those not shared had lower generation probabilities.

Sequenced input: naive CD4+ T cells sorted from blood. The subset is: CD45RA+ positively selected. This TCR was recovered from a man aged 25 to 45 in good health.

The DNA of the CDR3 is TGTGCCAGCAGAAACGGACAGGGCACTGAAGCTTTCTTT. This gives the protein CASRNGQGTEAFF. The chain combines TRBV28 with TRBJ1-1; 8 bases match TRBD1. The J segment lost 4 bases and the V segment lost 6 bases, leaving 4 bases of the junction unmatched. This CDR3 has 13 residues. CDR1 is MDHEN, CDR2 SYDVKM, per germline.